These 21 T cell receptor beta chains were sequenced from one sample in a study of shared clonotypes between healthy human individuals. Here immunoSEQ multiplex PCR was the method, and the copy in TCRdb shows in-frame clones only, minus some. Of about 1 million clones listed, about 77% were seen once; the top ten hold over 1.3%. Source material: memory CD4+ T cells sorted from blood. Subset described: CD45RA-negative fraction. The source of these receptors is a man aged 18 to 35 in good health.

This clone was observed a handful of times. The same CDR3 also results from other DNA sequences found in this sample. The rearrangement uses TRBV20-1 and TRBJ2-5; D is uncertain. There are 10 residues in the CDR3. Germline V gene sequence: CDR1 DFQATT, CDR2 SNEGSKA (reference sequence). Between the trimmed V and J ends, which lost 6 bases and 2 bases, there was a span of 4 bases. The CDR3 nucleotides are TGCAGTGCGCGTCAAGAGACCCAGTACTTC. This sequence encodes CSARQETQYF.

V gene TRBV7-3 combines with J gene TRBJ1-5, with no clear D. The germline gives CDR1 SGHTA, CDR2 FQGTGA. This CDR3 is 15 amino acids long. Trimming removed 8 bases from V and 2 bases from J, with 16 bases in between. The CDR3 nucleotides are TGTGCCAGCTCAAACGGCGGGGATGGCAATCAGCCCCAGCATTTT. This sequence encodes CASSNGGDGNQPQHF.

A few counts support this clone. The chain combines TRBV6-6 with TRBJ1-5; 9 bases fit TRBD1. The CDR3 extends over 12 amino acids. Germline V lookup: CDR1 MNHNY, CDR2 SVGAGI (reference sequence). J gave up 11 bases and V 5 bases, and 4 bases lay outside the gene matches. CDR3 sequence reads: CASSHRTGAQHF. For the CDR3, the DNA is TGTGCCAGCAGTCATCGGACAGGGGCCCAGCATTTT.

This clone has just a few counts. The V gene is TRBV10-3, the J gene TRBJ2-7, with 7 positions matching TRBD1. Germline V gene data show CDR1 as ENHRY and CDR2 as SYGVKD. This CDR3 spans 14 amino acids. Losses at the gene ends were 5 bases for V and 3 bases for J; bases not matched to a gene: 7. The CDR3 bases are TGTGCCATCAGTTGGGACCGGGACAGCTACGAGCAGTACTTC. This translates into CAISWDRDSYEQYF.

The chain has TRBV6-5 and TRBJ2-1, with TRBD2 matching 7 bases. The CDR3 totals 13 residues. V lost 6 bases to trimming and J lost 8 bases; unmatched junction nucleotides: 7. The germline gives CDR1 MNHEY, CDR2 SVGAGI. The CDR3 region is CASRSPRGDEQFF. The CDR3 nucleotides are TGTGCCAGCAGATCCCCTCGGGGGGATGAGCAGTTCTTC.

CDR3 bases: TGTGCCAGCAGTTACTCTGGGTCGGACACTGAAGCTTTCTTT. Residues: CASSYSGSDTEAFF. The chain uses TRBV6-6 and TRBJ1-1; D gene unclear. The CDR3 runs 14 residues. The germline gives CDR1 MNHNY, CDR2 SVGAGI (reference sequence). The V end lost 0 bases, the J end lost 3 bases, and 8 bases lay between the germline ends.

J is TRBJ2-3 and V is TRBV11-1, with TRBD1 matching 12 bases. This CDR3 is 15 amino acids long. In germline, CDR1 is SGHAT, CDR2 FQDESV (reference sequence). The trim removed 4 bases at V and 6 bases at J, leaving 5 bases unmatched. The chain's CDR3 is CASSSGTGGVDTQYF. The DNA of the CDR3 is TGTGCCAGCAGCTCGGGGACAGGGGGCGTGGATACGCAGTATTTT.

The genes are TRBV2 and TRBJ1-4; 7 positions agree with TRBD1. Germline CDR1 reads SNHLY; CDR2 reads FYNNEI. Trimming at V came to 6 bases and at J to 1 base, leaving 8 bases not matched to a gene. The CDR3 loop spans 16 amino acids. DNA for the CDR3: TGTGCCAGCAGGCTAAACAGACAGGGAACTAATGAAAAACTGTTTTTT. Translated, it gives CASRLNRQGTNEKLFF.

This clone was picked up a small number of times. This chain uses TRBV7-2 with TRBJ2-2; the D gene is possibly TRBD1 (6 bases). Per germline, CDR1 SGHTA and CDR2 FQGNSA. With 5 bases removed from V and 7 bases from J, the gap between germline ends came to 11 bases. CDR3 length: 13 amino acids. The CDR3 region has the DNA TGTGCCAGCAGCGCCGGACAGAACGGGGAGCTGTTTTTT. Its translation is CASSAGQNGELFF.

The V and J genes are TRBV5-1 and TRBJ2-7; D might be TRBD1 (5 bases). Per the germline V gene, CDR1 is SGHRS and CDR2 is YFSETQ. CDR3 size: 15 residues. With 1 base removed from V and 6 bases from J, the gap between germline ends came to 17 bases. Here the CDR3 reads CASSLRAGPSAEQYF. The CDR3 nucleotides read TGCGCCAGCAGCTTGCGTGCAGGGCCATCCGCCGAGCAGTACTTC.

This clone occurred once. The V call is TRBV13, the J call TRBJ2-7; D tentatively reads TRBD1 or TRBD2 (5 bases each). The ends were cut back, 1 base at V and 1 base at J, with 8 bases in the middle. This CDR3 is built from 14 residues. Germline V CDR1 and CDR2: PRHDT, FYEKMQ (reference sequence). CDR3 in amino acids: CASSLAGRSYEQYF. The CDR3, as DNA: TGTGCCAGCAGCTTAGCGGGGCGGTCCTACGAGCAGTACTTC. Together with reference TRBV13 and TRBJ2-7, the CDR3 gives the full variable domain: AAGVIQSPRHLIKEKRETATLKCYPIPRHDTVYWYQQGPGQDPQFLISFYEKMQSDKGSIPDRFSAQQFSDYHSELNMSSLELGDSALYFCASSLAGRSYEQYFGPGTRLTVT.

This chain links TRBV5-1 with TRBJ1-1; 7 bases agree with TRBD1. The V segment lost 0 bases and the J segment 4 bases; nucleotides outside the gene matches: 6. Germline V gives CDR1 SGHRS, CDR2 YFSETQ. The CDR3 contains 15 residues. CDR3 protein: CASSLEAGGGTEAFF. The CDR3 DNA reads TGCGCCAGCAGCTTGGAGGCAGGGGGTGGCACTGAAGCTTTCTTT.

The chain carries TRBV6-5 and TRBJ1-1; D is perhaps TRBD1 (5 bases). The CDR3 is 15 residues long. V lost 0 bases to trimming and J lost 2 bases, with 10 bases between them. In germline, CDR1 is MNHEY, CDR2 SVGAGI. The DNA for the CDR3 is TGTGCCAGCAGTTACTCGTTGACAGCTAACACTGAAGCTTTCTTT. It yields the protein CASSYSLTANTEAFF.

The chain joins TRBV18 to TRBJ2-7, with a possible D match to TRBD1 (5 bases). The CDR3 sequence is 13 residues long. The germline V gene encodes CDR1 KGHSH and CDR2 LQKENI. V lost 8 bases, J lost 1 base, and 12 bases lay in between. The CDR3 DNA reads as TGTGCCAGCCAATCGGACAAATCCTACGAGCAGTACTTC. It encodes CASQSDKSYEQYF.

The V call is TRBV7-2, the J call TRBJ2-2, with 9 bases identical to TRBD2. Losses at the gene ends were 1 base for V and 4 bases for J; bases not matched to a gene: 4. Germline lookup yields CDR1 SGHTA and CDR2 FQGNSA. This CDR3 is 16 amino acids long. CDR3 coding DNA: TGTGCCAGCAGCTTAGTAGCGGGAGCTGCCACCGGGGAGCTGTTTTTT. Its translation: CASSLVAGAATGELFF.

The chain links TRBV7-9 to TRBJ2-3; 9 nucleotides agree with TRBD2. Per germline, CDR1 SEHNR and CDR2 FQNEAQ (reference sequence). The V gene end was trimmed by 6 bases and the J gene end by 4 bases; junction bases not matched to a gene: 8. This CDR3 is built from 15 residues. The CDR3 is CASSLSGSGADTQYF. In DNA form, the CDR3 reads TGTGCCAGCAGTCTTAGCGGGAGTGGCGCAGATACGCAGTATTTT. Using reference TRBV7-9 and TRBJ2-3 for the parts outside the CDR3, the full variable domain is DTGVSQNPRHKITKRGQNVTFRCDPISEHNRLYWYRQTLGQGPEFLTYFQNEAQLEKSRLLSDRFSAERPKGSFSTLEIQRTEQGDSAMYLCASSLSGSGADTQYFGPGTRLTVL.

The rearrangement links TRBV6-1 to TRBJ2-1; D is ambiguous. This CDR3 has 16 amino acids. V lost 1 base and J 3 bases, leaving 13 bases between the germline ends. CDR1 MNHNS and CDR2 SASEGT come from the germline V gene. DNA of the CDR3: TGTGCCAGCAGTGAAGAGGTGGGGAAGCTCTACAATGAGCAGTTCTTC. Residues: CASSEEVGKLYNEQFF.

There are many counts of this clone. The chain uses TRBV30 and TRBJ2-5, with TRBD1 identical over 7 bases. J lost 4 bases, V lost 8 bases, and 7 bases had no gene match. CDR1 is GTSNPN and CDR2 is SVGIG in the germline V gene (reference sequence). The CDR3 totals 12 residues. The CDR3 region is CATRQGRETQYF. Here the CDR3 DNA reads TGTGCCACCCGACAGGGACGAGAGACCCAGTACTTC.

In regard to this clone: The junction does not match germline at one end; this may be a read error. CDR3 amino acids: CASSPSTRSPYNEQFF. The CDR3 DNA reads as TGTGCTAGCAGCCCCTCGACTAGATCTCCCTACAATGAGCAGTTCTTC. The genes are TRBV7-7 and TRBJ2-1, with D maybe TRBD2 (6 bases). The CDR3 is made up of 16 amino acids. Germline CDR1 SSHAT, CDR2 FNYEAQ (reference sequence). Supplemented by reference TRBV7-7 and TRBJ2-1, the full variable domain reads GAGVSQSPRYKVTKRGQDVTLRCDPISSHATLYWYQQALGQGPEFLTYFNYEAQPDKSGLPSDRFSAERPEGSISTLTIQRTEQRDSAMYRCASSPSTRSPYNEQFFGPGTRLTVL.

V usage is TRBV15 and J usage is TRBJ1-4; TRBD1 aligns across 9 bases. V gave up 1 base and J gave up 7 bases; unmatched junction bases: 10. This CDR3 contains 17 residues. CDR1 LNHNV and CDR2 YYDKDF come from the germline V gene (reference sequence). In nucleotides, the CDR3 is TGTGCCACCAGCAGAGCCAGAGGGACAGGGCTCCGTGAAAAACTGTTTTTT. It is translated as CATSRARGTGLREKLFF.

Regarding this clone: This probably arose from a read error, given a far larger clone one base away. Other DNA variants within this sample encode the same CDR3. CDR3 nucleotides: TGTGCCAGCAGTGAAGGACCTTCGAGAGCTTTCTTT. Translating gives CASSEGPSRAFF. The chain has TRBV2 and TRBJ1-1; D ambiguous. The CDR3 is made up of 12 amino acids. The germline gives CDR1 SNHLY, CDR2 FYNNEI. Trimming took 1 base from V and 10 from J, leaving 10 bases between them. The entire variable domain, with the rest obtained from reference TRBV2 and TRBJ1-1, is as follows: EPEVTQTPSHQVTQMGQEVILRCVPISNHLYFYWYRQILGQKVEFLVSFYNNEISEKSEIFDDQFSVERPDGSNFTLKIRSTKLEDSAMYFCASSEGPSRAFFGQGTRLTVV.